The 27 T cell receptor beta chains presented below share a single source sample, sequenced in a study of blood T cell repertoires in COVID-19. Measured with immunoSEQ multiplex PCR; TCRdb has only the in-frame clones, and not every one. The data show roughly 120,000 clones, more than 80% seen once. The sample was peripheral blood. The receptor source for this set is a woman of 80 years or more with COVID-19, enrolled during active disease.

CDR3 nucleotides: TGTGCCAGCAGCCCGACAGGGTACTATGGCTACACCTTC. Translation gives CASSPTGYYGYTF. V gene TRBV3-1 (or the pseudogene TRBV3-2) combines with J gene TRBJ1-2; 7 positions agree with TRBD1. This CDR3 spans 13 amino acids. With 4 bases clipped from V and 3 bases from J, the junction kept 2 bases outside the gene matches. Germline V gene lookup returns CDR1 LGHDT and CDR2 YNNKEL (reference sequence).

The sample holds one count of this clone. The J gene is TRBJ1-3, the V gene TRBV5-1; D might be TRBD1 (6 bases). Per the germline V gene, CDR1 is SGHRS and CDR2 is YFSETQ. V was shortened by 1 base and J by 4 bases, with 9 bases between the two germline ends. The CDR3 totals 14 residues. CDR3 region: CASSLTGTGNTIYF. The CDR3 region has the DNA TGCGCCAGCAGCTTGACCGGGACAGGAAACACCATATATTTT.

This rearrangement joins TRBV7-8 to TRBJ2-1; 10 bases are shared with TRBD2. The CDR3 is made up of 17 amino acids. Germline V lookup: CDR1 SGHVS, CDR2 FQNEAQ. V trimming: 2 bases; J trimming: 0 bases; junction bases outside the gene matches: 4. The CDR3 DNA follows: TGTGCCAGCAGCTTACTAGCGGGAGCTCTCTCCTACAATGAGCAGTTCTTC. Amino acids: CASSLLAGALSYNEQFF.

The chain links TRBV6-5 to TRBJ2-3; D is possibly TRBD2 (5 bases). Looked up from germline, CDR1 is MNHEY and CDR2 is SVGAGI. Trimming cost V 5 bases and J 1 base, with 7 bases left between them. This CDR3 spans 13 amino acids. The CDR3 sequence is CASSLLGTDTQYF. In nucleotides, the CDR3 is TGTGCCAGCAGTCTACTAGGCACAGATACGCAGTATTTT.

V and J are TRBV5-1 and TRBJ1-3; D ambiguous. With 6 bases removed from V and 0 bases from J, the gap between germline ends came to 10 bases. The CDR3 has 14 amino acids. Germline V gene lookup returns CDR1 SGHRS and CDR2 YFSETQ. The CDR3 region is CASMAGYSGNTIYF. In DNA, the CDR3 is TGCGCCAGCATGGCAGGCTACTCTGGAAACACCATATATTTT.

This sequence joins TRBV7-2 and TRBJ2-5, with 8 bases matching TRBD2. The CDR3 has 16 residues. Germline CDR1 is SGHTA and CDR2 is FQGNSA. Unmatched junction bases numbered 5, after V lost 1 base and J lost 1 base. CDR3 loop: CASSLGTGGTQETQYF. The DNA for the CDR3 is TGTGCCAGCAGCTTAGGTACGGGAGGGACCCAAGAGACCCAGTACTTC. The whole variable domain, remainder taken from reference TRBV7-2 and TRBJ2-5, is GAGVSQSPSNKVTEKGKDVELRCDPISGHTALYWYRQSLGQGLEFLIYFQGNSAPDKSGLPSDRFSAERTGGSVSTLTIQRTQQEDSAVYLCASSLGTGGTQETQYFGPGTRLLVL.

The chain carries TRBV11-2 and TRBJ1-6, with D perhaps TRBD1 (6 bases). This CDR3 is built from 14 residues. With 0 bases removed from V and 10 bases from J, the gap between germline ends came to 10 bases. CDR1 is SGHAT, CDR2 FQNNGV, per germline. The CDR3 DNA reads TGTGCCAGCAGCTTAGAACAGGGAGTGTCACCCCTCCACTTT. Translating it yields CASSLEQGVSPLHF.

This clone was seen a single time. The CDR3 nucleotides are TGTGCCAGCTCACCACGACTAGGCAATGAGCAGTTCTTC. It is translated as CASSPRLGNEQFF. V usage is TRBV18 and J usage is TRBJ2-1, with TRBD2 as a possible D gene (6 bases). Trimming took 1 base from V and 6 from J, leaving 7 bases between them. CDR3 size: 13 residues. Germline assignment: CDR1 KGHSH and CDR2 LQKENI. Combining the CDR3 with reference TRBV18 and TRBJ2-1 gives the whole variable domain NAGVMQNPRHLVRRRGQEARLRCSPMKGHSHVYWYRQLPEEGLKFMVYLQKENIIDESGMPKERFSAEFPKEGPSILRIQQVVRGDSAAYFCASSPRLGNEQFFGPGTRLTVL.

The chain joins TRBV20-1 to TRBJ2-1, with 9 positions matching TRBD2. The V segment lost 3 bases and the J segment 7 bases; nucleotides outside the gene matches: 10. The CDR3 is 15 amino acids. The germline CDR1 and CDR2 sequences are DFQATT and SNEGSKA (reference sequence). Written as DNA, the CDR3 is TGCAGTGCTAGTCGGGCGGGAGGGCCTATTAATGAGCAGTTCTTC. Residues: CSASRAGGPINEQFF.

The V gene is TRBV2, the J gene TRBJ1-5; 11 positions agree with TRBD1. V trimming: 6 bases; J trimming: 8 bases; junction bases outside the gene matches: 9. Germline CDR1 is SNHLY and CDR2 is FYNNEI. The CDR3 runs to 15 residues. The CDR3 protein is CASRAGTGGLKPQHF. CDR3 DNA sequence: TGTGCCAGCAGGGCCGGGACAGGGGGACTCAAGCCCCAGCATTTT.

This chain links TRBV9 with TRBJ2-1, with 7 bases that match TRBD2. This CDR3 is built from 16 residues. Germline V lookup: CDR1 SGDLS, CDR2 YYNGEE. J was trimmed by 2 bases and V by 1 base; bases with no gene match: 6. For the CDR3, the DNA is TGTGCCAGCAGCGTATTAGGCGGGAGTACCTACAATGAGCAGTTCTTC. It specifies CASSVLGGSTYNEQFF.

The sample holds a few counts of this clone. The chain joins TRBV5-5 to TRBJ1-6; 7 nucleotides line up with TRBD1. The CDR3 has 15 residues. V shed 8 bases and J 7 bases; nucleotides not matched to a gene: 12. The germline gives CDR1 SGHKS, CDR2 YYEKEE (reference sequence). The CDR3 bases are TGTGCCAGTGGTACTGTAGGGACAGTGAATTCACCCCTCCACTTT. Translation gives CASGTVGTVNSPLHF.

V and J are TRBV6-6 and TRBJ1-1; 10 nucleotides align to TRBD1. This CDR3 contains 16 residues. The junction had 8 bases not matched to a gene; V was cut back by 5 bases and J by 2 bases. Germline CDR1 is MNHNY and CDR2 is SVGAGI (reference sequence). In DNA form, the CDR3 reads TGTGCCAGCAGTCCCGGGACAGGGGTGATTAACACTGAAGCTTTCTTT. It encodes CASSPGTGVINTEAFF.

This clone was counted a few times. J is TRBJ1-3 and V is TRBV13; D call uncertain. Trimming pared 8 bases from V and 7 bases from J, leaving 9 bases between. The CDR3 is 11 amino acids. Germline CDR1 and CDR2: PRHDT and FYEKMQ (reference sequence). The CDR3 nucleotides are TGTGCCAGCCGGGGAGAGAACACCATATATTTT. It codes for CASRGENTIYF.

The rearrangement links TRBV3-1 (or the pseudogene TRBV3-2) to TRBJ1-1; 8 positions agree with TRBD1. The CDR3 sequence is 14 residues long. Germline-derived CDR1 and CDR2 are LGHDT and YNNKEL (reference sequence). The V and J ends lost 4 bases and 10 bases, in that order; junction bases with no gene match: 11. CDR3 nucleotides: TGTGCCAGCAGCCCGAGGTCAGGGGGCGGGGGAGCTTTCTTT. Protein sequence: CASSPRSGGGGAFF.

This sequence joins TRBV9 and TRBJ2-3; TRBD2 aligns across 7 bases. V was clipped by 0 bases and J by 2 bases; unmatched bases: 3. The V gene's germline CDR1 is SGDLS and CDR2 YYNGEE. This CDR3 region has 15 residues. The CDR3 DNA reads TGTGCCAGCAGCGTAGACAGCGGGAACACAGATACGCAGTATTTT. Translating it yields CASSVDSGNTDTQYF.

This clone appeared a single time. V is TRBV2 and J is TRBJ2-3; 7 bases are a match to TRBD2. Germline values: CDR1 SNHLY, CDR2 FYNNEI. The V and J ends lost 6 bases and 2 bases, in that order; junction bases with no gene match: 8. This CDR3 is built from 15 residues. CDR3 residues: CASSPLGLDTDTQYF. The DNA of the CDR3 is TGTGCCAGCAGCCCCCTAGGACTAGACACAGATACGCAGTATTTT.

This clone occurred a few times. V gene TRBV5-4 combines with J gene TRBJ2-7; 8 positions agree with TRBD2. J was trimmed by 0 bases and V by 4 bases; bases with no gene match: 0. This CDR3 spans 13 amino acids. CDR1 is SGHNT and CDR2 is YYREEE in the germline V gene (reference sequence). CDR3 coding DNA: TGTGCCAGCAGCGGGACTAGCTCCTACGAGCAGTACTTC. Residues: CASSGTSSYEQYF.

V usage is TRBV2 and J usage is TRBJ2-7; 12 bases agree with TRBD1. CDR1 SNHLY and CDR2 FYNNEI come from the germline V gene. The V segment lost 5 bases and the J segment 4 bases; nucleotides outside the gene matches: 3. This CDR3 is built from 14 residues. CDR3 region: CASSWGQGAYEQYF. CDR3 nucleotides: TGTGCCAGCAGTTGGGGACAGGGGGCTTACGAGCAGTACTTC.

V and J are TRBV28 and TRBJ1-1; 8 bases are a match to TRBD1. The CDR3 loop spans 13 amino acids. CDR1 and CDR2 (germline): MDHEN, SYDVKM. V shed 8 bases and J 5 bases; nucleotides not matched to a gene: 7. The CDR3 region has the DNA TGTGCCAGCCGAGCCAGGGGGCGGACTGAAGCTTTCTTT. Protein sequence: CASRARGRTEAFF.

This chain connects TRBV5-4 to TRBJ1-6, with D hard to call. The CDR3 loop spans 14 amino acids. The V gene lost 0 bases and the J gene lost 8 bases, with 9 bases spanning the gap. Per the germline V gene, CDR1 is SGHNT and CDR2 is YYREEE (reference sequence). CDR3 amino acids: CASSLAGADSPLHF. The DNA for the CDR3 is TGTGCCAGCAGCTTGGCCGGAGCGGATTCACCCCTCCACTTT.

This clone was detected only a few times. This chain links TRBV4-2 with TRBJ2-3, with TRBD2 identical over 14 bases. The V segment lost 4 bases and the J segment 5 bases; nucleotides outside the gene matches: 5. The CDR3 sequence is 16 residues long. Germline values: CDR1 LGHNA, CDR2 YNFKEQ. The CDR3 DNA is TGTGCCAGCAGCCTAGGGACTAGCGGGAGTGAAGATACGCAGTATTTT. Its protein product is CASSLGTSGSEDTQYF.

This clone was found a few times. The CDR3 coding sequence is TGTGCCAGCAGGAACAGGGTTTGGGCGGCTAATGAAAAACTGTTTTTT. As protein: CASRNRVWAANEKLFF. The chain links TRBV2 to TRBJ1-4, with D possibly TRBD1 on 6 matching bases. CDR1 is SNHLY, CDR2 FYNNEI, per germline. Trimming shortened V by 6 bases and J by 3 bases, and 17 bases separated the two germline ends. The CDR3 runs 16 residues.

The J gene is TRBJ1-2, the V gene TRBV7-2; tentatively, D is TRBD1 (5 bases). The length of the CDR3 is 15 residues. The V gene's germline CDR1 is SGHTA and CDR2 FQGNSA. Trimming pared 3 bases from V and 3 bases from J, leaving 14 bases between. The CDR3 loop is CASSFIGKGDYGYTF. CDR3 nucleotides: TGTGCCAGCAGCTTCATTGGGAAAGGGGACTATGGCTACACCTTC.

The chain has TRBV5-5 and TRBJ2-5, with 8 bases identical to TRBD2. CDR1 is SGHKS and CDR2 is YYEKEE in the germline V gene (reference sequence). V gave up 4 bases and J gave up 5 bases; unmatched junction bases: 16. The CDR3 totals 17 residues. CDR3 amino acids: CASSVIVGGSGSETQYF. Here the CDR3 DNA reads TGTGCCAGCAGCGTTATCGTGGGAGGAAGCGGGAGTGAGACCCAGTACTTC.

The V gene is TRBV28, the J gene TRBJ2-1, with TRBD2 matching 10 bases. Germline CDR1 reads MDHEN; CDR2 reads SYDVKM. The CDR3 has 13 amino acids. Unmatched junction bases numbered 3, after V lost 6 bases and J lost 7 bases. The DNA of the CDR3 is TGTGCCAGCAGCAAACTAGCGGGAAATGAGCAGTTCTTC. This codes for CASSKLAGNEQFF.

The chain links TRBV3-1 (or the pseudogene TRBV3-2) to TRBJ1-1; D unclear. The CDR3 consists of 13 residues. V was clipped by 8 bases and J by 3 bases, with 13 bases between them. Germline-derived CDR1 and CDR2 are LGHDT and YNNKEL (reference sequence). This CDR3 is CASDKEGDTEAFF. CDR3 bases: TGTGCCAGCGACAAGGAGGGTGACACTGAAGCTTTCTTT.